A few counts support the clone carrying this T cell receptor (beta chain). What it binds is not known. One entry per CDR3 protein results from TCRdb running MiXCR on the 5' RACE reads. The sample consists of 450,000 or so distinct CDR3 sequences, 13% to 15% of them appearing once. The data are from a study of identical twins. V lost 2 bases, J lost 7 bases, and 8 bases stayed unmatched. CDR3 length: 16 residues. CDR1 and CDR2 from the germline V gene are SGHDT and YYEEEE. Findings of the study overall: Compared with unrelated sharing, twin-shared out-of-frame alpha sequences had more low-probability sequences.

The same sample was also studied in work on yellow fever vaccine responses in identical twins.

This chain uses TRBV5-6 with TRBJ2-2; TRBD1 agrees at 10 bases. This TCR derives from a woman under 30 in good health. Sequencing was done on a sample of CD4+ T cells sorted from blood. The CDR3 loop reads CASSLPGQGLIGELFF. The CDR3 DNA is TGTGCCAGCAGCTTACCGGGACAGGGGTTAATCGGGGAGCTGTTTTTT.